The sequence of this T cell receptor (beta chain) was determined in a study of T cells in Graves' hyperthyroidism and ophthalmopathy. Under 3 months was the duration of disease in ophthalmopathy patients, who also had a Clinical Activity Score of at least 3 and a NOSPECS grade of at least 4. The V segment lost 6 bases and the J segment 4 bases; nucleotides outside the gene matches: 8. CDR1 is MNHEY, CDR2 SMNVEV, per germline (reference sequence). The CDR3 is 14 residues long. This clonotype was observed at least ten times. Amplified TCR beta CDR3 regions derived from RNA transcripts. When the TCR CDR3 underwent first-round RT-PCR, the HTBI primer set was used. TCRdb passed the multiplex PCR reads through MiXCR, listing each CDR3 protein once. Among about 530,000 distinct CDR3 sequences listed, about a sixth were seen once.

The sample comprised blood. The chain is built from TRBV27 and TRBJ1-1, with TRBD1 matching over 7 bases. The receptor was isolated from a woman aged 18-29 years with Graves' ophthalmopathy. The CDR3 is CASRWDSESTEAFF. CDR3 nucleotide sequence: TGTGCCAGCAGGTGGGACAGTGAGAGCACTGAAGCTTTCTTT.